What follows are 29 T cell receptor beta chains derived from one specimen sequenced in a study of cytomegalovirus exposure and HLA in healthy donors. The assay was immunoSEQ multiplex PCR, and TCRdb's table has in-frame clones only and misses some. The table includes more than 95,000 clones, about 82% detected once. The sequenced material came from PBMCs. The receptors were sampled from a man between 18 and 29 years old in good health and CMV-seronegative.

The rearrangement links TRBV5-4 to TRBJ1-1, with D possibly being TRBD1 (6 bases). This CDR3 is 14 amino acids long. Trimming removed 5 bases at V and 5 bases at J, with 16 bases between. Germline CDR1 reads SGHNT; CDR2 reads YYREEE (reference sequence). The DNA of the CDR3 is TGTGCCAGCAGACCCAGGGGAGGGAAAACTGAAGCTTTCTTT. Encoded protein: CASRPRGGKTEAFF.

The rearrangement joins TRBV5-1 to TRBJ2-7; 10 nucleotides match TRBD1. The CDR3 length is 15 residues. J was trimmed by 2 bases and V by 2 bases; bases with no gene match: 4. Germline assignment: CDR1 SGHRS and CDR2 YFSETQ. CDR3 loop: CASSLRTGGPYEQYF. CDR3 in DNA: TGCGCCAGCAGCTTAAGGACAGGGGGGCCCTACGAGCAGTACTTC.

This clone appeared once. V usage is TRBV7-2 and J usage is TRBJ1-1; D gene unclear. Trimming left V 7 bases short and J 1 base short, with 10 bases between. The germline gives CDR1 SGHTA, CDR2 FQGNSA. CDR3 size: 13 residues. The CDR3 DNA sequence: TGTGCCAGCATGGCAGGAAGGAACACTGAAGCTTTCTTT. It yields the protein CASMAGRNTEAFF.

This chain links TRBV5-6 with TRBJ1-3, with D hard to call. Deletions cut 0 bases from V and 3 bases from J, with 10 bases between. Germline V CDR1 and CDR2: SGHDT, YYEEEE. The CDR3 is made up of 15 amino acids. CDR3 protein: CASSLAPLVGNTIYF. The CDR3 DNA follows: TGTGCCAGCAGCTTGGCTCCACTGGTTGGAAACACCATATATTTT. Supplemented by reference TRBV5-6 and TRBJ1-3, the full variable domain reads DAGVTQSPTHLIKTRGQQVTLRCSPKSGHDTVSWYQQALGQGPQFIFQYYEEEERQRGNFPDRFSGHQFPNYSSELNVNALLLGDSALYLCASSLAPLVGNTIYFGEGSWLTVV.

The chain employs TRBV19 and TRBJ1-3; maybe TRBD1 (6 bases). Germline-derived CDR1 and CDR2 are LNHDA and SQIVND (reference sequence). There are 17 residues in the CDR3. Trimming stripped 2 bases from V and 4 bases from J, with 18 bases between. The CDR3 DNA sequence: TGTGCCAGTAGTATACGGACAGCTGGGTCGGCGGGAAACACCATATATTTT. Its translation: CASSIRTAGSAGNTIYF. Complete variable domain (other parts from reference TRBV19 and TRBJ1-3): DGGITQSPKYLFRKEGQNVTLSCEQNLNHDAMYWYRQDPGQGLRLIYYSQIVNDFQKGDIAEGYSVSREKKESFPLTVTSAQKNPTAFYLCASSIRTAGSAGNTIYFGEGSWLTVV.

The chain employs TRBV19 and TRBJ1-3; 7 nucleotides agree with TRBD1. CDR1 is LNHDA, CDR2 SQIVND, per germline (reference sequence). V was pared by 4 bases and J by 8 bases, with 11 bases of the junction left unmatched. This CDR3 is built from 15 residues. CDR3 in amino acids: CASSTPGQGVDTIYF. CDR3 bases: TGTGCCAGTAGTACCCCCGGCCAGGGGGTCGACACCATATATTTT.

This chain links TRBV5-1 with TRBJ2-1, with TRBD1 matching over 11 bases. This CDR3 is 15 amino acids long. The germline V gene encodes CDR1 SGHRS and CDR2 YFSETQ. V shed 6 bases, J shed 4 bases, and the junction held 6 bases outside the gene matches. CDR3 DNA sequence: TGCGCCAGCAAATCTGGGACAGGGGGGTACAATGAGCAGTTCTTC. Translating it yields CASKSGTGGYNEQFF.

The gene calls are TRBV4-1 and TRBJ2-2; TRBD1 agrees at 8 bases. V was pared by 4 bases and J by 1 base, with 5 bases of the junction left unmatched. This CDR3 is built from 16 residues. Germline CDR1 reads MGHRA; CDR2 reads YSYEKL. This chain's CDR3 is CASSRTGGMNTGELFF. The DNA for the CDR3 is TGCGCCAGCAGCCGAACAGGGGGTATGAACACCGGGGAGCTGTTTTTT.

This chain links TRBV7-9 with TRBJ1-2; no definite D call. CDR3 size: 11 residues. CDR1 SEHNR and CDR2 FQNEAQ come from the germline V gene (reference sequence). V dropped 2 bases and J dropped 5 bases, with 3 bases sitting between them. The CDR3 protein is CASSLSYGYTF. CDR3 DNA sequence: TGTGCCAGCAGCTTATCGTATGGCTACACCTTC.

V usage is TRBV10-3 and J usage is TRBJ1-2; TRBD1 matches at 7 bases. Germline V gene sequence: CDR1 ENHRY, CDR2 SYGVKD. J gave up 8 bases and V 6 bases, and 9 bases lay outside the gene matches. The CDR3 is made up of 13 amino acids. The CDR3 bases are TGTGCCATCAGCCCCGACAGGGCAAAGGGCTACACCTTC. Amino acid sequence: CAISPDRAKGYTF.

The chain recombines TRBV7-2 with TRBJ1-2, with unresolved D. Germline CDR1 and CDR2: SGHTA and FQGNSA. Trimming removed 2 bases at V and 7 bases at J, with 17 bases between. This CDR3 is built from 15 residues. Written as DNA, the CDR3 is TGTGCCAGCAGCTTACGGGAGTTGGCGGCCTCTGGCTACACCTTC. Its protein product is CASSLRELAASGYTF.

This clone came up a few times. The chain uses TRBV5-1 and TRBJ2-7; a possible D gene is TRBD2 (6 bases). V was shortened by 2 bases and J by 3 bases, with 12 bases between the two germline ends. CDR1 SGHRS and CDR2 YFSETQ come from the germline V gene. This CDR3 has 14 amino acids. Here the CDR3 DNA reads TGCGCCAGCAGCTTCGGCCGACTAGGCTACGAGCAGTACTTC. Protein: CASSFGRLGYEQYF.

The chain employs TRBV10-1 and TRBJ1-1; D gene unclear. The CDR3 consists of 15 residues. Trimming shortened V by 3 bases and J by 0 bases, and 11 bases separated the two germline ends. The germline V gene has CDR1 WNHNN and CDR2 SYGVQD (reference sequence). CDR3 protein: CASSDGSSVNTEAFF. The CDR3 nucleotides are TGCGCCAGCAGTGATGGGAGTTCCGTGAACACTGAAGCTTTCTTT.

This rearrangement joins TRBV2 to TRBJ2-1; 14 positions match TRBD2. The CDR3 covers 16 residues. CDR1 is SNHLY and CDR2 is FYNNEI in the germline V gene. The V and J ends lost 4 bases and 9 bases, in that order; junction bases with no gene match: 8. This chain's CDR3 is CASSAGLAGGYREQFF. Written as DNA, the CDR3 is TGTGCCAGCAGTGCCGGACTAGCGGGAGGTTATCGTGAGCAGTTCTTC.

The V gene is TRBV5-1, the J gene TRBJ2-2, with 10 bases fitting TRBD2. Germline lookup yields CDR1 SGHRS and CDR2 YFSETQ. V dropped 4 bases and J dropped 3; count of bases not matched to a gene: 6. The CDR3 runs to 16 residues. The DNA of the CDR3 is TGCGCCAGCAGCCTCTTACTAGCGGGGTACACCGGGGAGCTGTTTTTT. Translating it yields CASSLLLAGYTGELFF. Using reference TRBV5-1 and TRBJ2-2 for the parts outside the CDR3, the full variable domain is KAGVTQTPRYLIKTRGQQVTLSCSPISGHRSVSWYQQTPGQGLQFLFEYFSETQRNKGNFPGRFSGRQFSNSRSEMNVSTLELGDSALYLCASSLLLAGYTGELFFGEGSRLTVL.

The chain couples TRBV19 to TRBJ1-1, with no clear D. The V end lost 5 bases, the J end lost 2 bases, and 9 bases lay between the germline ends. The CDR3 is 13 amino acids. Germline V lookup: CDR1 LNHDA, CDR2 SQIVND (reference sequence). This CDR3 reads CASSSGRNTEAFF. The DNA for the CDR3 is TGTGCCAGTAGTTCAGGAAGAAACACTGAAGCTTTCTTT.

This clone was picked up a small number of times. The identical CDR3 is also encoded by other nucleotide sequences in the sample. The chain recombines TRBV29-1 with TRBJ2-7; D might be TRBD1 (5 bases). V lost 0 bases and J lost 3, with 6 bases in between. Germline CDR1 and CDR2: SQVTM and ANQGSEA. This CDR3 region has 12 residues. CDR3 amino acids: CSVEDQGYEQYF. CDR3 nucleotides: TGCAGCGTTGAAGATCAGGGCTACGAGCAGTACTTC.

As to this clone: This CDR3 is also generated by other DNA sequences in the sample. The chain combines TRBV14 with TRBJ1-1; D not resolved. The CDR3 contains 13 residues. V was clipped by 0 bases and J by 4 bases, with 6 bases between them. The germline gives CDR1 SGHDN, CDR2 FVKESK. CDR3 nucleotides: TGTGCCAGCAGCCAAGAAAGGAGCACTGAAGCTTTCTTT. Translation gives CASSQERSTEAFF. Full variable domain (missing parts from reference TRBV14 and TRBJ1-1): EAGVTQFPSHSVIEKGQTVTLRCDPISGHDNLYWYRRVMGKEIKFLLHFVKESKQDESGMPNNRFLAERTGGTYSTLKVQPAELEDSGVYFCASSQERSTEAFFGQGTRLTVV.

The CDR3 region has the DNA TGCGCCAGCAGCTCTGGGACAGGGGATGCTCAGCCCCAGCATTTT. This gives the protein CASSSGTGDAQPQHF. The rearrangement joins TRBV5-1 to TRBJ1-5, with TRBD1 matching over 10 bases. This CDR3 comprises 15 residues. V dropped 3 bases and J dropped 6; count of bases not matched to a gene: 6. Germline V lookup: CDR1 SGHRS, CDR2 YFSETQ.

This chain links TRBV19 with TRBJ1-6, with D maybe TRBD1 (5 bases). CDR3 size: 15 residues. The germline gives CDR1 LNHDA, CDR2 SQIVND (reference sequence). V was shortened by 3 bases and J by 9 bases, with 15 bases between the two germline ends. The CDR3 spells CASSMSGQGGSPLHF. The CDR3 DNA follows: TGTGCCAGTAGTATGTCCGGGCAGGGAGGTTCACCCCTCCACTTT.

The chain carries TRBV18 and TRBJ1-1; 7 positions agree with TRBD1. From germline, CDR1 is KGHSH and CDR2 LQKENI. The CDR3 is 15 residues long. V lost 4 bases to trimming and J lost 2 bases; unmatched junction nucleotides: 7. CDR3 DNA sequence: TGTGCCAGCTCACAACTTGGGACAGCCAACACTGAAGCTTTCTTT. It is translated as CASSQLGTANTEAFF.

The CDR3: CASSSERDQPQHF. For the CDR3, the DNA is TGTGCCAGTAGTTCGGAGAGGGATCAGCCCCAGCATTTT. The genes are TRBV19 and TRBJ1-5; D not certain. The length of the CDR3 is 13 residues. Germline values: CDR1 LNHDA, CDR2 SQIVND (reference sequence). V was cut by 5 bases and J by 5 bases, with 10 bases left in between.

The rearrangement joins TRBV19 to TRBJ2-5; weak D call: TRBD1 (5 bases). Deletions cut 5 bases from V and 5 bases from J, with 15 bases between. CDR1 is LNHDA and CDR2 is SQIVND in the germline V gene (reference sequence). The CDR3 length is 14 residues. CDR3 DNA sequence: TGTGCCAGTAGTCCCGAGACAGTGCCCGAGACCCAGTACTTC. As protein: CASSPETVPETQYF.

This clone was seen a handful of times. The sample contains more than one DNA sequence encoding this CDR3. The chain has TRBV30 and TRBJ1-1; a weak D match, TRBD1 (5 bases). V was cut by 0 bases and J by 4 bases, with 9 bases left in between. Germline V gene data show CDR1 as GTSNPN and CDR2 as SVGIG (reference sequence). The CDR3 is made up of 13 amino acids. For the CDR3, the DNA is TGTGCCTGGAGTGTGGGCGGGGGCACTGAAGCTTTCTTT. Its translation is CAWSVGGGTEAFF.

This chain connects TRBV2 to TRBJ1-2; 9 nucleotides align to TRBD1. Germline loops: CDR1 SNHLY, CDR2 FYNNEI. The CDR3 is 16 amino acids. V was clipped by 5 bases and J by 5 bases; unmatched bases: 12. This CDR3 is CASSPEGQGYEYGYTF. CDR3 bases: TGTGCCAGCAGTCCCGAGGGACAGGGTTATGAGTATGGCTACACCTTC.

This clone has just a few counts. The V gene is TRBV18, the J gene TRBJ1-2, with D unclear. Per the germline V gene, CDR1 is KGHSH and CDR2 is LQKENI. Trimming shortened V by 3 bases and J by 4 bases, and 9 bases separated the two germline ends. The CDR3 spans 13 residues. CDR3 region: CASSPRAAYGYTF. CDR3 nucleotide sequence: TGTGCCAGCTCACCGAGGGCGGCCTATGGCTACACCTTC.

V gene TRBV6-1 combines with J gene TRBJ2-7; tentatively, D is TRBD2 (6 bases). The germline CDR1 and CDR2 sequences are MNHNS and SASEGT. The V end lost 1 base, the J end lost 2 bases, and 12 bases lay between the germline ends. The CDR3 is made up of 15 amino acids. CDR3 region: CASSEEAASAYEQYF. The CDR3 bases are TGTGCCAGCAGTGAAGAGGCTGCTAGCGCCTACGAGCAGTACTTC.

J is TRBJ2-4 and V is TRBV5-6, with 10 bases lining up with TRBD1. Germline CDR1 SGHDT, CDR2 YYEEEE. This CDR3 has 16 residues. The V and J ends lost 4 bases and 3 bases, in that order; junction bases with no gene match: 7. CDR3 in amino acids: CASSRDRGLVKNIQYF. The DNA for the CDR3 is TGTGCCAGCAGCCGCGACAGGGGGCTTGTCAAAAACATTCAGTACTTC. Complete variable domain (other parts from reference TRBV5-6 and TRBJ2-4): DAGVTQSPTHLIKTRGQQVTLRCSPKSGHDTVSWYQQALGQGPQFIFQYYEEEERQRGNFPDRFSGHQFPNYSSELNVNALLLGDSALYLCASSRDRGLVKNIQYFGAGTRLSVL.

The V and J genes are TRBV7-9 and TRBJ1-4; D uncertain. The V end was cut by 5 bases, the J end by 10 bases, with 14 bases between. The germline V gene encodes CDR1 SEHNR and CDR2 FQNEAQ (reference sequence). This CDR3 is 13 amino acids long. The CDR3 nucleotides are TGTGCCAGCAGCCCCAGCGGGGTCGGAAAACTGTTTTTT. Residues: CASSPSGVGKLFF.